This T cell receptor beta chain was captured by sequencing in a study of T-cell reconstitution after alpha-beta-depleted transplantation in children. Points from the study as a whole: Expanded clones from the graft, numbering several hundred, reportedly supplied alpha-beta T cells about two months after transplant.

This sample's TCRbeta library carried unique molecular identifier barcodes. TCRdb independently ran MiXCR on the PCR reads; one entry per CDR3 protein. Seen here are 250,000 or so distinct CDR3 sequences, 24% observed once, and the top ten hold under 5.5%. With V trimmed by 3 bases and J by 0 bases, 4 bases remained unmatched. This CDR3 contains 16 residues. This clonotype occurred a few times. Its target is unknown. The chain is built from TRBV12-3 or TRBV12-4 and TRBJ2-3, with 9 nucleotides matching TRBD2. The sequencing here drew on PBMCs, mostly from graft donor cells, taken 360 days after TCRalphabeta/CD19-depleted stem cell transplant. This TCR derives from a female patient aged 2-15 years who had a stem cell transplant for congenital amegakaryocytic thrombocytopenia, so the T cells may come from the graft donor. The chain's CDR3 is CASSFAGTSSTDTQYF. The CDR3, as DNA: TGTGCCAGCAGTTTCGCGGGGACTAGCAGCACAGATACGCAGTATTTT.